This T cell receptor (beta chain) appears in the sequencing data of a study of early T cells in non-severe SARS-CoV-2 infection. The wider study: With bulk RNA from unsorted whole blood as input, sequencing yielded unpaired chains.

TCRdb independently ran MiXCR on the 5' RACE reads; one entry per CDR3 protein. The repertoire has 85,000 to 100,000 distinct CDR3 sequences, around 14% of them found once; the top ten carry over 2%. CDR3 length: 16 amino acids. Germline V gene data show CDR1 as SGHRS and CDR2 as YFSETQ. This clonotype was picked up many times. A junction boundary mismatches the germline segment, possibly from a read error. This TCR was recovered from an adult who was a healthcare worker with PCR-confirmed SARS-CoV-2 infection or an uninfected control (not recorded which). This chain connects TRBV5-1 to TRBJ2-1; 12 bases are shared with TRBD2. The specimen was whole blood. The CDR3 protein is CDSSSELAGGPNEQFF. Written as DNA, the CDR3 is TGCGACAGCAGCTCCGAACTAGCGGGAGGACCCAATGAGCAGTTCTTC.